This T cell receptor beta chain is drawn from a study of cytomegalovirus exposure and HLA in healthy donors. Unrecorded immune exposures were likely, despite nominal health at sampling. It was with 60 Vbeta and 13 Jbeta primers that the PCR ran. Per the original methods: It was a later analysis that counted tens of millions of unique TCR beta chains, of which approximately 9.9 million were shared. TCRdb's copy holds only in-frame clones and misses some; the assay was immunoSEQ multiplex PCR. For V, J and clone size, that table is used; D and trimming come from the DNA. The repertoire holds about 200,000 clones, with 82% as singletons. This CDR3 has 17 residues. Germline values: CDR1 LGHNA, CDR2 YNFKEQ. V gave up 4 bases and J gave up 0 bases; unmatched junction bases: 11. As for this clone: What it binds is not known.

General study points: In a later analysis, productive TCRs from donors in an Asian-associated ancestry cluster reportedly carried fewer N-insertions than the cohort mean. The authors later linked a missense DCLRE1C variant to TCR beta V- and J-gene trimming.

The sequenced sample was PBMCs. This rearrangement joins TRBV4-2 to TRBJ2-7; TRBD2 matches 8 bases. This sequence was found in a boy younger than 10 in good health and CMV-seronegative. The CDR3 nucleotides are TGTGCCAGCAGCCCTCGGAGCGGGGGACACAGCTCCTACGAGCAGTACTTC. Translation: CASSPRSGGHSSYEQYF.